This passage covers 32 T cell receptor beta chains from one sample sequenced in a study of shared clonotypes between healthy human individuals. Sequenced by immunoSEQ multiplex PCR; TCRdb stores in-frame clones only, minus some. This sample has some 740,000 clones, with about 91% found just once. CD45RO-negative, CCR7-positively selected cells formed the naive CD8 fraction, excluding terminally differentiated effector memory CD45RA+ cells. The sample taken for sequencing was naive CD8+ T cells sorted from blood. The source is a young man in good health.

The rearrangement links TRBV5-4 to TRBJ2-1; D uncertain. The CDR3 contains 13 residues. The V end was cut by 4 bases, the J end by 5 bases, with 10 bases between. The germline gives CDR1 SGHNT, CDR2 YYREEE (reference sequence). CDR3 DNA: TGTGCCAGCAGCCCCGGGTTGGACAATGAGCAGTTCTTC. Its translation: CASSPGLDNEQFF.

V usage is TRBV28 and J usage is TRBJ1-1; TRBD1 agrees at 12 bases. The CDR3 has 15 residues. CDR1 MDHEN and CDR2 SYDVKM come from the germline V gene. Germline trimming cut 3 bases from V and 4 bases from J; bases unmatched to any gene: 3. Here the CDR3 reads CASSLGTGGVTEAFF. The CDR3 nucleotides are TGTGCCAGCAGTTTGGGGACAGGGGGCGTCACTGAAGCTTTCTTT.

The V call is TRBV2, the J call TRBJ1-5; D gene unclear. CDR3 length: 14 residues. Germline V gene data show CDR1 as SNHLY and CDR2 as FYNNEI. V was trimmed by 0 bases and J by 12 bases, leaving 15 bases between them. Written as DNA, the CDR3 is TGTGCCAGCAGTGAAGCAGGGTCCTCATTACACCAGCATTTT. It yields the protein CASSEAGSSLHQHF.

V gene TRBV28 combines with J gene TRBJ1-1, with a possible D match to TRBD1 (6 bases). Germline loops: CDR1 MDHEN, CDR2 SYDVKM. The CDR3 consists of 17 residues. V lost 2 bases and J 5 bases, leaving 21 bases between the germline ends. The DNA for the CDR3 is TGTGCCAGCAGTTTAATGGGGGGCGCAGAGTCGTGGACTGAAGCTTTCTTT. This encodes CASSLMGGAESWTEAFF.

This CDR3 is CASSALDTLADRNTGELFF. As DNA, the CDR3 is TGTGCCAGCAGTGCCCTCGACACGCTAGCGGATAGAAACACCGGGGAGCTGTTTTTT. The rearrangement joins TRBV13 to TRBJ2-2; 7 bases align to TRBD2. The CDR3 has 19 amino acids. The ends lost 6 bases at V and 2 bases at J; junction bases unmatched: 18. From germline, CDR1 is PRHDT and CDR2 FYEKMQ (reference sequence).

J is TRBJ2-2 and V is TRBV15; tentative D call: TRBD1 (5 bases). The germline V and J ends were trimmed by 0 bases and 1 base, with 9 bases remaining between them. Germline V gene sequence: CDR1 LNHNV, CDR2 YYDKDF (reference sequence). CDR3 length: 16 amino acids. The CDR3: CATSRDRQGNTGELFF. In nucleotides, the CDR3 is TGTGCCACCAGCAGAGATCGGCAGGGGAACACCGGGGAGCTGTTTTTT.

This clone is a singleton in its sample. The genes are TRBV5-6 and TRBJ1-2; D is ambiguous. CDR1 and CDR2 (germline): SGHDT, YYEEEE. The CDR3 has 17 residues. The V gene lost 4 bases and the J gene lost 3 bases, with 22 bases spanning the gap. CDR3 DNA sequence: TGTGCCAGCAGCCCCCAGGACGGGGAGGTGTCTTACTATGGCTACACCTTC. This sequence encodes CASSPQDGEVSYYGYTF.

The gene calls are TRBV13 and TRBJ2-1, with TRBD2 matching 8 bases. The CDR3 spans 16 residues. Germline-derived CDR1 and CDR2 are PRHDT and FYEKMQ (reference sequence). V was clipped by 5 bases and J by 7 bases; unmatched bases: 13. CDR3 sequence (DNA): TGTGCCAGCAGCGAATTTAGTGGGACTAGGGGTAATGAGCAGTTCTTC. Encoded protein: CASSEFSGTRGNEQFF. Variable domain in full (rest from reference TRBV13 and TRBJ2-1): AAGVIQSPRHLIKEKRETATLKCYPIPRHDTVYWYQQGPGQDPQFLISFYEKMQSDKGSIPDRFSAQQFSDYHSELNMSSLELGDSALYFCASSEFSGTRGNEQFFGPGTRLTVL.

The J gene is TRBJ2-7, the V gene TRBV21-1. TRBV21-1 is a documented pseudogene. CDR3 length: 12 amino acids. The CDR3 DNA is TGTGCCAGCAGCAAAGTCGATGACGAGCAGTACTTC. Translation: CASSKVDDEQYF.

The rearrangement links TRBV27 to TRBJ2-7; D is unresolved. Germline CDR1 is MNHEY and CDR2 is SMNVEV (reference sequence). This CDR3 contains 13 residues. V lost 5 bases and J lost 5, with 13 bases in between. The CDR3 nucleotides are TGTGCCAGCAGTACTCTGGTGGGGAACGAGCAGTACTTC. Its translation is CASSTLVGNEQYF.

The chain joins TRBV7-6 to TRBJ2-2, with 7 bases aligning to TRBD2. The CDR3 runs to 17 residues. Germline V gene lookup returns CDR1 SGHVS and CDR2 FNYEAQ. The V and J ends lost 6 bases and 0 bases, in that order; junction bases with no gene match: 10. The CDR3 coding sequence is TGTGCCAGCAGGCATCCCCTCGGGAGGTCGAACACCGGGGAGCTGTTTTTT. This translates into CASRHPLGRSNTGELFF.

The genes are TRBV28 and TRBJ2-1; 7 nucleotides match TRBD1. The germline V gene has CDR1 MDHEN and CDR2 SYDVKM. V lost 6 bases and J lost 3; bases outside the gene matches: 14. The CDR3 consists of 17 residues. CDR3 bases: TGTGCCAGCAGCAAAAAATGGACAGGTTCGTTCTACAATGAGCAGTTCTTC. Translated, it gives CASSKKWTGSFYNEQFF.

The gene calls are TRBV25-1 and TRBJ2-1; weak D call: TRBD2 (6 bases). Germline V lookup: CDR1 MGHDK, CDR2 SYGVNS. V gave up 1 base and J gave up 2 bases, with 12 bases separating them. The CDR3 sequence is 16 residues long. The CDR3 sequence is CASSEFTRGAYNEQFF. CDR3 DNA sequence: TGTGCCAGCAGTGAATTTACTCGCGGGGCCTACAATGAGCAGTTCTTC.

The rearrangement links TRBV19 to TRBJ2-5, with TRBD2 identical over 9 bases. Germline CDR1 LNHDA, CDR2 SQIVND (reference sequence). This CDR3 is 16 amino acids long. V shed 5 bases, J shed 2 bases, and the junction held 9 bases outside the gene matches. The CDR3 sequence is CASSGVAGEAQETQYF. In DNA form, the CDR3 reads TGTGCCAGTAGTGGGGTAGCGGGAGAAGCACAAGAGACCCAGTACTTC.

CDR3 residues: CASSLRYTEAFF. DNA of the CDR3: TGTGCCAGCAGCTTACGTTACACTGAAGCTTTCTTT. The chain combines TRBV5-4 with TRBJ1-1; D is ambiguous. The CDR3 totals 12 residues. Trimming left V 2 bases short and J 3 bases short, with 5 bases between. Germline assignment: CDR1 SGHNT and CDR2 YYREEE (reference sequence).

This clone occurred a few times. J is TRBJ2-4 and V is TRBV10-1; 9 nucleotides align to TRBD2. Looked up from germline, CDR1 is WNHNN and CDR2 is SYGVQD (reference sequence). After removal of 2 bases from V and 7 bases from J, the junction contained 6 bases not matched to a gene. The CDR3 sequence is 15 residues long. The CDR3 DNA reads as TGCGCCAGCAGTGAGCCGGGAGCGGGAGGTAACATTCAGTACTTC. Translated: CASSEPGAGGNIQYF.

The CDR3 region is CASESLDTTDTQYF. CDR3 nucleotide sequence: TGTGCCAGTGAGTCCCTCGACACCACAGATACGCAGTATTTT. The chain recombines TRBV6-6 with TRBJ2-3, with no clear D. Germline CDR1 is MNHNY and CDR2 is SVGAGI (reference sequence). Trimming took 9 bases from V and 2 from J, leaving 15 bases between them. This CDR3 spans 14 amino acids.

This clone was counted once. The rearrangement joins TRBV13 to TRBJ2-7, with D possibly matching TRBD1 (5 bases). Trimming cost V 0 bases and J 1 base, with 10 bases left between them. The CDR3 totals 15 residues. Germline CDR1 PRHDT, CDR2 FYEKMQ (reference sequence). The CDR3 region has the DNA TGTGCCAGCAGCTTAGGGGCAGGGTGGTCCTACGAGCAGTACTTC. This sequence encodes CASSLGAGWSYEQYF.

The table lists this clone with a count of one. The gene calls are TRBV9 and TRBJ2-3; D is perhaps TRBD2 (6 bases). CDR1 and CDR2 (germline): SGDLS, YYNGEE. This CDR3 is 17 amino acids long. Trimming pared 3 bases from V and 0 bases from J, leaving 17 bases between. The CDR3 DNA reads as TGTGCCAGCAGCGCCCAGGGAGGTAGAACTAGCACAGATACGCAGTATTTT. Translation gives CASSAQGGRTSTDTQYF.

This chain connects TRBV27 to TRBJ1-1; TRBD1 matches at 7 bases. Germline CDR1 MNHEY, CDR2 SMNVEV (reference sequence). The CDR3 is 16 residues long. Unmatched junction bases numbered 12, after V lost 3 bases and J lost 5 bases. CDR3 residues: CASSFVAGGVLTEAFF. The CDR3 bases are TGTGCCAGCAGTTTTGTGGCAGGGGGGGTTTTAACTGAAGCTTTCTTT.

V gene TRBV6-6 combines with J gene TRBJ2-7; 7 nucleotides match TRBD2. The V gene end was trimmed by 2 bases and the J gene end by 1 base; junction bases not matched to a gene: 2. The CDR3 totals 14 residues. CDR1 MNHNY and CDR2 SVGAGI come from the germline V gene (reference sequence). The CDR3: CASSYRGESYEQYF. CDR3 nucleotides: TGTGCCAGCAGTTACCGGGGGGAATCCTACGAGCAGTACTTC.

The CDR3 sequence: CASSTRTVNAGELFF. The DNA for the CDR3 is TGTGCCAGCAGCACCCGGACAGTTAACGCCGGGGAGCTGTTTTTT. V is TRBV11-2 and J is TRBJ2-2; a weak D match, TRBD1 (6 bases). V was shortened by 5 bases and J by 6 bases, with 16 bases between the two germline ends. Germline CDR1 is SGHAT and CDR2 is FQNNGV. The CDR3 totals 15 residues.

Concerning this clone itself: This is likely an artifact of a read error, given a far larger clone one base away. The CDR3 is CASSPLALDTQYF. CDR3 DNA sequence: TGTGCCAGCAGCCCGTTAGCGCTTGATACGCAGTATTTT. The V and J genes are TRBV11-2 and TRBJ2-3; possibly TRBD2 for D (5 bases). CDR3 length: 13 amino acids. The V and J ends lost 5 bases and 6 bases respectively, with 12 bases between them. CDR1 SGHAT and CDR2 FQNNGV come from the germline V gene.

This chain joins TRBV27 and TRBJ2-1, with D possibly TRBD2 on 6 matching bases. Trimming took 6 bases from V and 8 from J, leaving 20 bases between them. CDR1 is MNHEY and CDR2 is SMNVEV in the germline V gene (reference sequence). The CDR3 is 15 residues long. CDR3 DNA: TGTGCCAGCAGGCCGGGGGAGCTTATGGGCGATGAGCAGTTCTTC. Its translation is CASRPGELMGDEQFF.

With respect to this clone: The same CDR3 is also encoded by other DNA sequences in this sample. The chain uses TRBV27 and TRBJ2-7; 9 nucleotides line up with TRBD1. The CDR3 is 13 amino acids. Germline CDR1 is MNHEY and CDR2 is SMNVEV (reference sequence). Trimming at V came to 7 bases and at J to 1 base, leaving 2 bases not matched to a gene. The CDR3 nucleotides are TGTGCCAGCACCGGACAGGGGTCCTACGAGCAGTACTTC. Residues: CASTGQGSYEQYF.

The chain joins TRBV27 to TRBJ1-5; D remains unclear. This CDR3 is built from 14 residues. The V gene's germline CDR1 is MNHEY and CDR2 SMNVEV (reference sequence). Trimming removed 0 bases at V and 2 bases at J, with 5 bases between. CDR3 sequence: CASSLSQGNQPQHF. The CDR3 nucleotides read TGTGCCAGCAGTTTATCTCAGGGCAATCAGCCCCAGCATTTT.

V is TRBV5-1 and J is TRBJ2-7; possibly TRBD2 for D (6 bases). The V and J ends lost 1 base and 3 bases respectively, with 14 bases between them. CDR3 size: 15 residues. Germline V CDR1 and CDR2: SGHRS, YFSETQ. CDR3 nucleotide sequence: TGCGCCAGCAGCTTGTGGGGCGGGATAAACTACGAGCAGTACTTC. It translates to CASSLWGGINYEQYF.

This chain links TRBV7-8 with TRBJ2-2, with 7 nucleotides matching TRBD2. With 8 bases clipped from V and 4 bases from J, the junction kept 13 bases outside the gene matches. The CDR3 runs 16 residues. The germline V gene encodes CDR1 SGHVS and CDR2 FQNEAQ. The CDR3 DNA sequence: TGTGCCAGCGTCAGAGGGGAGGGGCCGAGCACCGGGGAGCTGTTTTTT. Its protein product is CASVRGEGPSTGELFF.

The V and J genes are TRBV2 and TRBJ2-7, with 7 positions matching TRBD1. Trimming at V came to 8 bases and at J to 0 bases, leaving 7 bases not matched to a gene. The CDR3 runs 14 residues. CDR1 SNHLY and CDR2 FYNNEI come from the germline V gene. Written as DNA, the CDR3 is TGTGCCAGCTTAGGCACAGGGGCCTCCTACGAGCAGTACTTC. Protein sequence: CASLGTGASYEQYF.

This chain links TRBV7-9 with TRBJ1-1; the match to TRBD1 covers 7 bases. After removal of 4 bases from V and 4 bases from J, the junction contained 3 bases not matched to a gene. Germline CDR1 SEHNR, CDR2 FQNEAQ (reference sequence). The CDR3 is made up of 13 amino acids. The CDR3 sequence is CASSSTGVTEAFF. The CDR3, as DNA: TGTGCCAGCAGCTCTACAGGGGTCACTGAAGCTTTCTTT.

The chain recombines TRBV6-6 with TRBJ2-3; D ambiguous. CDR3 length: 16 amino acids. V lost 10 bases, J lost 1 base, and 21 bases lay in between. Germline-derived CDR1 and CDR2 are MNHNY and SVGAGI (reference sequence). The CDR3 region has the DNA TGTGCCACCATAGCAACTCCTTCACCCCGCACAGATACGCAGTATTTT. Translating gives CATIATPSPRTDTQYF.

The chain is built from TRBV7-3 and TRBJ2-3, with 8 bases identical to TRBD1. The CDR3 is 17 amino acids. Germline values: CDR1 SGHTA, CDR2 FQGTGA. The trim removed 2 bases at V and 4 bases at J, leaving 11 bases unmatched. This CDR3 reads CASSLRLTGETADTQYF. CDR3 sequence (DNA): TGTGCCAGCAGCTTACGCTTGACAGGGGAAACGGCAGATACGCAGTATTTT.